What follows is one T cell receptor (beta chain) and its context. The antigen is not known. Germline values: CDR1 ENHRY, CDR2 SYGVKD. CDR3 length: 13 residues. V was cut by 4 bases and J by 4 bases, with 7 bases left in between. Profiling relied on immunoSEQ multiplex PCR, and the TCRdb table lists in-frame clones only, not all of them. The repertoire holds roughly 130,000 clones, with less than 95% as singletons. This entry comes from a study of T cell responses to AZD1222 COVID-19 vaccine. Study results and caveats: Most donors were white British, females outnumbered males, and clonal diversity was possibly underestimated. At baseline, just 5 or 6 AZD1222 recipients tested seropositive. Repertoires were sampled only after the peak T cell response.

The sequence derives from an adult in good health. The sample here was peripheral blood, taken on day 0 of AZD1222 vaccination. J is TRBJ1-4 and V is TRBV10-3; D possibly corresponds to TRBD1 (5 bases). CDR3 amino acids: CAISGQNNEKLFF. CDR3 nucleotides: TGTGCCATCAGTGGACAGAATAATGAAAAACTGTTTTTT.